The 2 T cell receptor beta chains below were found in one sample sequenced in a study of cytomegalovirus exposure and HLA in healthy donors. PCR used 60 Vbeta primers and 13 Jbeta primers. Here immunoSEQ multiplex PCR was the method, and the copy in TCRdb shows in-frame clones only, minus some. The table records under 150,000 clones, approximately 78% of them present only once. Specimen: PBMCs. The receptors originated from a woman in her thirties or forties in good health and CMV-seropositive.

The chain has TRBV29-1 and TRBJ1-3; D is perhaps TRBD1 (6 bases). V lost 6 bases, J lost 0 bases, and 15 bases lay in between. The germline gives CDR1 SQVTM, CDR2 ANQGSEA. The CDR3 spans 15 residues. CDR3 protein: CSVSFTGSSGNTIYF. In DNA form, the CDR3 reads TGCAGCGTCAGTTTCACAGGGAGCTCTGGAAACACCATATATTTT.

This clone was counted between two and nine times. This chain's CDR3 is CASNRGGGEKLFF. The CDR3, as DNA: TGTGCCAGCAACAGGGGTGGAGGCGAAAAACTGTTTTTT. This sequence joins TRBV9 and TRBJ1-4, with TRBD1 identical over 7 bases. After removal of 6 bases from V and 8 bases from J, the junction contained 7 bases not matched to a gene. The CDR3 is 13 residues long. In germline, CDR1 is SGDLS, CDR2 YYNGEE.